This entry lists 29 T cell receptor beta chains sequenced from one sample in a study of cytomegalovirus exposure and HLA in healthy donors. The protocol was immunoSEQ multiplex PCR, while the TCRdb copy is restricted to in-frame clones and leaves out a portion. The sample has 45,000 or so clones; over 85% are singletons. Sequenced: PBMCs. The receptors stem from a woman under 30 in good health and CMV-seronegative.

The gene calls are TRBV11-2 and TRBJ1-1, with 8 positions matching TRBD1. The CDR3 is made up of 16 amino acids. Per germline, CDR1 SGHAT and CDR2 FQNNGV. V dropped 3 bases and J dropped 0; count of bases not matched to a gene: 6. The CDR3 loop reads CASSFGQGGMNTEAFF. The CDR3 DNA sequence: TGTGCCAGCAGCTTTGGACAGGGAGGAATGAACACTGAAGCTTTCTTT. The variable domain in full, completed from reference TRBV11-2 and TRBJ1-1, reads EAGVAQSPRYKIIEKRQSVAFWCNPISGHATLYWYQQILGQGPKLLIQFQNNGVVDDSQLPKDRFSAERLKGVDSTLKIQPAKLEDSAVYLCASSFGQGGMNTEAFFGQGTRLTVV.

The chain is built from TRBV2 and TRBJ2-1; 10 nucleotides align to TRBD2. The germline CDR1 and CDR2 sequences are SNHLY and FYNNEI. J lost 4 bases, V lost 8 bases, and 8 bases had no gene match. The CDR3 consists of 15 residues. CDR3 residues: CASGSSGGRYNEQFF. In nucleotides, the CDR3 is TGTGCCAGCGGGTCTAGCGGGGGACGATACAATGAGCAGTTCTTC.

The chain couples TRBV6-1 to TRBJ1-2; D is perhaps TRBD1 (5 bases). The length of the CDR3 is 15 residues. Germline V lookup: CDR1 MNHNS, CDR2 SASEGT. Trimming stripped 6 bases from V and 0 bases from J, with 14 bases between. CDR3 loop: CASRPPDRANYGYTF. As DNA, the CDR3 is TGTGCCAGCAGACCTCCAGACAGAGCTAACTATGGCTACACCTTC.

The V gene is TRBV2, the J gene TRBJ2-1, with TRBD1 identical over 10 bases. Germline CDR1 SNHLY, CDR2 FYNNEI. V shed 5 bases and J 1 base; nucleotides not matched to a gene: 2. The length of the CDR3 is 15 residues. The CDR3 reads CASSKGQGSYNEQFF. DNA of the CDR3: TGTGCCAGCAGTAAGGGACAGGGGTCCTACAATGAGCAGTTCTTC.

The chain employs TRBV7-2 and TRBJ1-2; D unresolved. CDR1 is SGHTA and CDR2 is FQGNSA in the germline V gene. The CDR3 runs 13 residues. V was shortened by 1 base and J by 4 bases, with 7 bases between the two germline ends. CDR3 sequence (DNA): TGTGCCAGCAGCTTAGTGGGCAGCTATGGCTACACCTTC. Its translation: CASSLVGSYGYTF.

In this sample, this clone turned up a few times. This chain's CDR3 is CASSNAQGWDGYTF. CDR3 nucleotides: TGTGCCAGCAGTAACGCCCAGGGGTGGGATGGCTACACCTTC. The J gene is TRBJ1-2, the V gene TRBV28, with D perhaps TRBD1 (6 bases). Germline assignment: CDR1 MDHEN and CDR2 SYDVKM. V lost 5 bases and J lost 6, with 16 bases in between. The CDR3 has 14 residues.

The chain links TRBV2 to TRBJ1-5, with D tentatively TRBD1 (6 bases). There are 15 residues in the CDR3. Trimming took off 5 bases at V and 1 base at J, with 12 bases between the two ends. In germline, CDR1 is SNHLY, CDR2 FYNNEI. CDR3 nucleotides: TGTGCCAGCAGTCCCCAGGGGTTGAGCAATCAGCCCCAGCATTTT. Its translation is CASSPQGLSNQPQHF.

The chain couples TRBV5-1 to TRBJ1-2; 8 bases agree with TRBD1. There are 14 residues in the CDR3. V gave up 4 bases and J gave up 8 bases; unmatched junction bases: 10. Germline CDR1 and CDR2: SGHRS and YFSETQ. The CDR3 is CASSTTDRAEGYTF. CDR3 nucleotides: TGCGCCAGCAGCACCACGGACAGGGCAGAAGGCTACACCTTC.

The chain links TRBV5-6 to TRBJ2-5; TRBD2 matches 12 bases. This CDR3 spans 16 amino acids. Per the germline V gene, CDR1 is SGHDT and CDR2 is YYEEEE. The ends lost 4 bases at V and 4 bases at J; junction bases unmatched: 8. The CDR3 DNA sequence: TGTGCCAGCAGCCCTGTACTAGCGGGAGGCGCAGAGACCCAGTACTTC. Translating it yields CASSPVLAGGAETQYF.

The chain is built from TRBV4-2 and TRBJ1-2; a possible D gene is TRBD1 (5 bases). This CDR3 has 13 amino acids. Trimming took 1 base from V and 6 from J, leaving 9 bases between them. Germline CDR1 LGHNA, CDR2 YNFKEQ. The CDR3 DNA follows: TGTGCCAGCAGCCAAGGAAGGGGCGATGGCTACACCTTC. It codes for CASSQGRGDGYTF.

The chain is built from TRBV4-1 and TRBJ2-1; 8 nucleotides match TRBD1. The V segment lost 4 bases and the J segment 0 bases; nucleotides outside the gene matches: 8. The length of the CDR3 is 17 residues. Germline values: CDR1 MGHRA, CDR2 YSYEKL. CDR3 amino acids: CASSLPWTGSSYNEQFF. CDR3 nucleotide sequence: TGCGCCAGCAGCCTCCCCTGGACAGGGAGCTCCTACAATGAGCAGTTCTTC.

This clone was counted a single time. This chain connects TRBV6-1 to TRBJ2-3; perhaps TRBD1 as D (5 bases). Germline V CDR1 and CDR2: MNHNS, SASEGT. The CDR3 has 11 amino acids. The germline V and J ends were trimmed by 5 bases and 6 bases, with 6 bases remaining between them. CDR3: CASSNRDTQYF. The CDR3 DNA reads TGTGCCAGCAGTAACAGGGATACGCAGTATTTT.

The CDR3 loop is CASSPPGRQETQYF. The DNA for the CDR3 is TGTGCCAGCTCACCACCGGGCAGGCAGGAGACCCAGTACTTC. V and J are TRBV18 and TRBJ2-5; D not resolved. This CDR3 contains 14 residues. Germline CDR1 is KGHSH and CDR2 is LQKENI. V was cut by 0 bases and J by 5 bases, with 10 bases left in between.

The sample holds a few counts of this clone. This chain connects TRBV19 to TRBJ2-2, with D possibly matching TRBD1 (5 bases). This CDR3 has 11 amino acids. The germline V and J ends were trimmed by 8 bases and 6 bases, with 7 bases remaining between them. Germline CDR1 LNHDA, CDR2 SQIVND (reference sequence). The CDR3 protein is CASQGAGELFF. As DNA, the CDR3 is TGTGCCAGTCAGGGCGCCGGGGAGCTGTTTTTT.

J is TRBJ2-2 and V is TRBV9; 12 nucleotides agree with TRBD2. With 4 bases clipped from V and 3 bases from J, the junction kept 4 bases outside the gene matches. This CDR3 is built from 16 residues. CDR1 and CDR2 from the germline V gene are SGDLS and YYNGEE. CDR3 sequence reads: CASSLRTSGDTGELFF. The CDR3 DNA is TGTGCCAGCAGCCTGAGGACTAGCGGGGACACCGGGGAGCTGTTTTTT.

V usage is TRBV28 and J usage is TRBJ1-2; no firm D call. The CDR3 spans 16 residues. Trimming cost V 2 bases and J 4 bases, with 17 bases left between them. Germline V CDR1 and CDR2: MDHEN, SYDVKM. The CDR3 sequence is CASSLQASSSAYGYTF. The CDR3 DNA reads as TGTGCCAGCAGTTTACAAGCTTCCTCGAGCGCCTATGGCTACACCTTC.

This chain uses TRBV2 with TRBJ2-7; maybe TRBD2 (6 bases). Germline CDR1 reads SNHLY; CDR2 reads FYNNEI. The CDR3 has 13 amino acids. V was pared by 3 bases and J by 4 bases, with 10 bases between. Written as DNA, the CDR3 is TGTGCCAGCAGTGATGAGGGAGGATACGAGCAGTACTTC. Translation gives CASSDEGGYEQYF.

V usage is TRBV6-1 and J usage is TRBJ1-2; TRBD1 agrees at 7 bases. Unmatched junction bases numbered 6, after V lost 2 bases and J lost 6 bases. Germline loops: CDR1 MNHNS, CDR2 SASEGT. The CDR3 is 14 amino acids. The CDR3 reads CASSEFEGADGYTF. CDR3 sequence (DNA): TGTGCCAGCAGTGAATTTGAGGGGGCGGATGGCTACACCTTC.

The chain combines TRBV5-4 with TRBJ1-4; D might be TRBD1 (5 bases). With 10 bases removed from V and 0 bases from J, the gap between germline ends came to 10 bases. CDR1 is SGHNT, CDR2 YYREEE, per germline (reference sequence). The CDR3 is made up of 13 amino acids. CDR3 DNA sequence: TGTGCCTCGGGGGTGGCAACTAATGAAAAACTGTTTTTT. It is translated as CASGVATNEKLFF.

The V and J genes are TRBV6-5 and TRBJ1-5; perhaps TRBD1 as D (5 bases). The CDR3 length is 14 residues. Germline CDR1 MNHEY, CDR2 SVGAGI. V was shortened by 6 bases and J by 0 bases, with 9 bases between the two germline ends. The CDR3 coding sequence is TGTGCCAGCAGGATCGACAGTAGCAATCAGCCCCAGCATTTT. It codes for CASRIDSSNQPQHF.

The genes are TRBV5-1 and TRBJ1-1; 10 bases are a match to TRBD1. This CDR3 is 14 amino acids long. Trimming at V came to 7 bases and at J to 4 bases, leaving 7 bases not matched to a gene. Per the germline V gene, CDR1 is SGHRS and CDR2 is YFSETQ. The CDR3 is CASGGQGMSTEAFF. The CDR3 DNA is TGCGCCAGCGGGGGACAGGGGATGAGCACTGAAGCTTTCTTT.

This clone has a single count. This chain links TRBV9 with TRBJ1-1, with D maybe TRBD1 (5 bases). There are 14 residues in the CDR3. Germline V gene sequence: CDR1 SGDLS, CDR2 YYNGEE. The germline V and J ends were trimmed by 1 base and 5 bases, with 12 bases remaining between them. The chain's CDR3 is CASSVTQGGTEAFF. The DNA of the CDR3 is TGTGCCAGCAGCGTAACGCAGGGTGGGACTGAAGCTTTCTTT.

The V and J genes are TRBV28 and TRBJ2-7; the match to TRBD1 covers 7 bases. V gave up 6 bases and J gave up 3 bases; unmatched junction bases: 8. The germline CDR1 and CDR2 sequences are MDHEN and SYDVKM. The CDR3 length is 14 residues. CDR3: CASRSPDRDYEQYF. CDR3 coding DNA: TGTGCCAGCAGAAGCCCAGACAGGGACTACGAGCAGTACTTC. Using reference TRBV28 and TRBJ2-7 for the parts outside the CDR3, the full variable domain is DVKVTQSSRYLVKRTGEKVFLECVQDMDHENMFWYRQDPGLGLRLIYFSYDVKMKEKGDIPEGYSVSREKKERFSLILESASTNQTSMYLCASRSPDRDYEQYFGPGTRLTVT.

This clone was counted a few times. The chain links TRBV6-1 to TRBJ1-1; D is unresolved. The CDR3 runs 15 residues. Per the germline V gene, CDR1 is MNHNS and CDR2 is SASEGT. The germline V and J ends were trimmed by 1 base and 0 bases, with 9 bases remaining between them. For the CDR3, the DNA is TGTGCCAGCAGTGAAGGGGCAGCCATGAACACTGAAGCTTTCTTT. This codes for CASSEGAAMNTEAFF.

The V gene is TRBV4-1, the J gene TRBJ1-2, with D perhaps TRBD1 (6 bases). The V gene's germline CDR1 is MGHRA and CDR2 YSYEKL. Trimming stripped 3 bases from V and 2 bases from J, with 10 bases between. This CDR3 spans 14 amino acids. CDR3 DNA sequence: TGCGCCAGCAGCCATCGGGACATCAACTATGGCTACACCTTC. This codes for CASSHRDINYGYTF.

This clone was recorded only once. The same CDR3 is also encoded by other DNA sequences in this sample. The chain employs TRBV30 and TRBJ1-5; TRBD1 agrees at 9 bases. CDR1 GTSNPN and CDR2 SVGIG come from the germline V gene (reference sequence). With 0 bases clipped from V and 4 bases from J, the junction kept 1 base outside the gene matches. This CDR3 spans 14 amino acids. The CDR3 reads CAWSVGQGNQPQHF. The CDR3 DNA reads TGTGCCTGGAGTGTGGGACAGGGAAATCAGCCCCAGCATTTT.

This clone has just one count. The chain couples TRBV7-8 to TRBJ2-5; 7 positions match TRBD2. V lost 5 bases to trimming and J lost 0 bases; unmatched junction nucleotides: 6. From germline, CDR1 is SGHVS and CDR2 FQNEAQ. There are 15 residues in the CDR3. CDR3 nucleotide sequence: TGTGCCAGCAGCCCGGGACTATATTACCAAGAGACCCAGTACTTC. Residues: CASSPGLYYQETQYF.

This chain connects TRBV4-2 to TRBJ2-7; TRBD2 matches 8 bases. V lost 8 bases and J lost 4; bases outside the gene matches: 10. CDR1 and CDR2 (germline): LGHNA, YNFKEQ. CDR3 length: 14 residues. The CDR3 is CASSSAGEGYEQYF. CDR3 sequence (DNA): TGTGCCAGCTCATCAGCGGGAGAGGGGTACGAGCAGTACTTC.

V gene TRBV2 combines with J gene TRBJ1-5; 9 bases line up with TRBD1. Germline V gene sequence: CDR1 SNHLY, CDR2 FYNNEI. This CDR3 is 17 amino acids long. Trimming at V came to 3 bases and at J to 2 bases, leaving 8 bases not matched to a gene. CDR3 in amino acids: CASSDPGTGSGNQPQHF. CDR3 bases: TGTGCCAGCAGTGACCCCGGGACAGGGTCGGGCAATCAGCCCCAGCATTTT.